This T cell receptor (beta chain) was profiled in a study of cytomegalovirus exposure and HLA in healthy donors. The study, taken as a whole, reports: The authors later found HLA-associated TCR beta chains more clonally expanded than equally common others.

Germline lookup yields CDR1 MDHEN and CDR2 SYDVKM. The CDR3 spans 15 residues. V shed 7 bases, J shed 4 bases, and the junction held 6 bases outside the gene matches. On this clone itself: Its antigen is still unknown.

With 60 Vbeta and 13 Jbeta primers, the PCR was carried out. Data came from immunoSEQ multiplex PCR; TCRdb stores just in-frame clones and leaves some out. The data show around 180,000 clones, with over 70% seen just once and approximately 1.3% held by the top ten. The source of this sequence is a woman aged 25 to 45 in good health and CMV-seropositive. What was sequenced was PBMCs. The rearrangement links TRBV28 to TRBJ2-7, with 14 nucleotides matching TRBD2. CDR3 in amino acids: CASTLGLAGVYEQYF. The CDR3 region has the DNA TGTGCCAGCACCCTGGGACTAGCGGGAGTTTACGAGCAGTACTTC.